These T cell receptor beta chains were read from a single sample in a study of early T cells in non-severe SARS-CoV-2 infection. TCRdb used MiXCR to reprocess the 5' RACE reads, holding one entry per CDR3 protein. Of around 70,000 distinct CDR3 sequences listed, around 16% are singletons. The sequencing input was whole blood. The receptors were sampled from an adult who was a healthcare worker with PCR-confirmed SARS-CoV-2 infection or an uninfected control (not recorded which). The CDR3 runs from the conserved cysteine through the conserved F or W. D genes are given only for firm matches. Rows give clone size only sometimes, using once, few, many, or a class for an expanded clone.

CDR3: CAWELRTGGTSGNTIYF
DNA: TGTGCCTGGGAACTTCGGACAGGGGGAACCTCTGGAAACACCATATATTTT
size: NA
D: TRBD1
J: TRBJ1-3
length: 17
V: TRBV30

CDR3: CASSTPLDEQFF
DNA: TGTGCCAGCAGTACCCCCTTGGATGAGCAGTTCTTC
size: NA
D: NA
J: TRBJ2-1
length: 12
V: TRBV28

CDR3: CSVSGSLRETQYF
DNA: TGCAGCGTTTCAGGGTCTCTGAGAGAGACCCAGTACTTC
size: NA
D: NA
J: TRBJ2-5
length: 13
V: TRBV29-1

CDR3: CASSLRVPPGEKLFF
DNA: TGTGCCAGCAGCTTAAGGGTACCCCCAGGGGAAAAACTGTTTTTT
size: NA
D: NA
J: TRBJ1-4
length: 15
V: TRBV7-2

CDR3: CASSITGEETQYF
DNA: TGTGCCAGTAGTATAACAGGGGAAGAGACCCAGTACTTC
size: few
D: TRBD1
J: TRBJ2-5
length: 13
V: TRBV19

CDR3: CASSIAGQAAYEQYF
DNA: TGTGCCAGTAGTATAGCAGGACAGGCCGCCTACGAGCAGTACTTC
size: few
D: TRBD1
J: TRBJ2-7
length: 15
V: TRBV19

CDR3: CASSERGTNTGELFF
DNA: TGTGCCAGCTCAGAGCGGGGGACGAACACCGGGGAGCTGTTTTTT
size: few
D: TRBD2
J: TRBJ2-2
length: 15
V: TRBV18

CDR3: CAISESGSSYNEQFF
DNA: TGTGCCATCAGTGAGAGCGGGAGCTCCTACAATGAGCAGTTCTTC
size: many
D: TRBD2
J: TRBJ2-1
length: 15
V: TRBV10-3

CDR3: CASSLGLRGTITDTQYF
DNA: TGTGCCAGCAGCTTAGGTTTGAGAGGGACGATCACAGATACGCAGTATTTT
size: few
D: NA
J: TRBJ2-3
length: 17
V: TRBV13

CDR3: CASSIGTPVYEQYF
DNA: TGTGCCAGTAGTATCGGGACCCCCGTCTACGAGCAGTACTTC
size: few
D: NA
J: TRBJ2-7
length: 14
V: TRBV19

CDR3: CASIAGQRPNTIYF
DNA: TGTGCCAGCATTGCTGGACAGCGCCCTAACACCATATATTTT
size: NA
D: NA
J: TRBJ1-3
length: 14
V: TRBV28

CDR3: CASSLTGLAGGGEQFF
DNA: TGTGCCAGCAGCTTAACCGGCCTAGCGGGAGGGGGCGAGCAGTTCTTC
size: many
D: TRBD2
J: TRBJ2-1
length: 16
V: TRBV7-3

CDR3: CSVQDARNSPLHF
DNA: TGCAGCGTTCAGGACGCGAGGAATTCACCCCTCCACTTT
size: once
D: NA
J: TRBJ1-6
length: 13
V: TRBV29-1

CDR3: CASSRGLAGEIDTQYF
DNA: TGCGCCAGCAGCCGAGGACTAGCGGGGGAAATAGATACGCAGTATTTT
size: NA
D: TRBD2
J: TRBJ2-3
length: 16
V: TRBV5-1

CDR3: CASSHIEGQGQIMQYF
DNA: TGTGCCAGCAGCCACATCGAGGGACAGGGTCAAATTATGCAGTATTTT
size: NA
D: TRBD1
J: TRBJ2-3
length: 16
V: TRBV11-3

CDR3: CASTPTRTDTQYF
DNA: TGTGCCAGCACACCGACTAGGACAGATACGCAGTATTTT
size: NA
D: NA
J: TRBJ2-3
length: 13
V: TRBV2

CDR3: CASSSDKSTDTQYF
DNA: TGCGCCAGCAGCTCGGACAAAAGCACAGATACGCAGTATTTT
size: few
D: NA
J: TRBJ2-3
length: 14
V: TRBV5-1

CDR3: CASSVIRLAANTGELFF
DNA: TGTGCCAGCAGTGTAATTCGCCTAGCGGCGAACACCGGGGAGCTGTTTTTT
size: NA
D: TRBD2
J: TRBJ2-2
length: 17
V: TRBV6-1

CDR3: CASSTTGSTDTQYF
DNA: TGTGCCAGCAGCACCACAGGTTCCACAGATACGCAGTATTTT
size: few
D: NA
J: TRBJ2-3
length: 14
V: TRBV7-9

CDR3: CASSLTRGMHEQYF
DNA: TGTGCCAGCAGCTTAACCAGGGGAATGCACGAGCAGTACTTC
size: NA
D: NA
J: TRBJ2-7
length: 14
V: TRBV7-9

CDR3: CASSRGQYQPQHF
DNA: TGTGCCAGCAGTCGGGGGCAGTATCAGCCCCAGCATTTT
size: few
D: NA
J: TRBJ1-5
length: 13
V: TRBV12-3/TRBV12-4

CDR3: CASSIRTGDYEQYF
DNA: TGTGCCAGTAGTATAAGGACAGGGGACTACGAGCAGTACTTC
size: few
D: TRBD1
J: TRBJ2-7
length: 14
V: TRBV19

CDR3: CASSQVSGTAYGYTF
DNA: TGCGCCAGCAGCCAAGTCTCCGGGACAGCGTATGGCTACACCTTC
size: few
D: TRBD1
J: TRBJ1-2
length: 15
V: TRBV4-1

CDR3: CASSFPGDFVEAFF
DNA: TGTGCCAGCAGTTTCCCGGGCGATTTCGTCGAAGCTTTCTTT
size: NA
D: NA
J: TRBJ1-1
length: 14
V: TRBV28

CDR3: CASSYSSHTDTQYF
DNA: TGTGCCAGCAGTTACTCCTCCCACACAGATACGCAGTATTTT
size: NA
D: NA
J: TRBJ2-3
length: 14
V: TRBV6-2/TRBV6-3

CDR3: CASSPYAGANTEAFF
DNA: TGCGCCAGCAGCCCCTACGCCGGGGCCAACACTGAAGCTTTCTTT
size: NA
D: NA
J: TRBJ1-1
length: 15
V: TRBV5-1

CDR3: CASSLAFNYEQYF
DNA: TGTGCCAGCAGTCTAGCGTTCAATTACGAGCAGTACTTC
size: NA
D: NA
J: TRBJ2-7
length: 13
V: TRBV6-1

CDR3: CASSFPGGGSTEAFF
DNA: TGTGCCAGCAGTTTCCCAGGGGGCGGGAGCACTGAAGCTTTCTTT
size: few
D: TRBD1
J: TRBJ1-1
length: 15
V: TRBV12-3/TRBV12-4

CDR3: CASSTIANYGYTF
DNA: TGTGCCAGCTCTACAATAGCTAACTATGGCTACACCTTC
size: NA
D: NA
J: TRBJ1-2
length: 13
V: TRBV6-5

CDR3: CASSLAISGTHEQYF
DNA: TGTGCCAGCAGCTTGGCCATCTCAGGGACCCACGAGCAGTACTTC
size: few
D: NA
J: TRBJ2-7
length: 15
V: TRBV5-6

CDR3: CSLLTADTQYF
DNA: TGCAGCCTCCTCACAGCAGATACGCAGTATTTT
size: NA
D: NA
J: TRBJ2-3
length: 11
V: TRBV29-1

CDR3: CASSVGQGGFGYTF
DNA: TGTGCCAGCAGCGTCGGACAGGGAGGTTTTGGCTACACCTTC
size: few
D: TRBD1
J: TRBJ1-2
length: 14
V: TRBV5-5

CDR3: CASSPAGGRGAEQYF
DNA: TGTGCCAGCAGTCCTGCGGGAGGGAGGGGCGCCGAGCAGTACTTC
size: few
D: TRBD2
J: TRBJ2-7
length: 15
V: TRBV9

CDR3: CASSIGTSGRGEETQYF
DNA: TGTGCCAGTAGTATCGGGACTAGCGGGAGGGGAGAAGAGACCCAGTACTTC
size: many
D: TRBD2
J: TRBJ2-5
length: 17
V: TRBV19

CDR3: CASSHDRGWTEAFF
DNA: TGTGCCAGCAGTCATGACAGGGGATGGACTGAAGCTTTCTTT
size: NA
D: TRBD1
J: TRBJ1-1
length: 14
V: TRBV28

CDR3: CASSLEGLSTGELFF
DNA: TGCGCCAGCAGCTTGGAAGGGTTGAGCACCGGGGAGCTGTTTTTT
size: many
D: NA
J: TRBJ2-2
length: 15
V: TRBV5-1

CDR3: CASSTGRGNQPQHF
DNA: TGTGCCAGCAGTACCGGGAGGGGCAATCAGCCCCAGCATTTT
size: NA
D: NA
J: TRBJ1-5
length: 14
V: TRBV27

CDR3: CSAPAVGGGMSYEQYF
DNA: TGCAGTGCTCCCGCGGTAGGGGGAGGCATGTCCTACGAGCAGTACTTC
size: few
D: NA
J: TRBJ2-7
length: 16
V: TRBV20-1

CDR3: CASTPRYEQYF
DNA: TGTGCCAGCACCCCACGGTACGAGCAGTACTTC
size: NA
D: NA
J: TRBJ2-7
length: 11
V: TRBV21-1

CDR3: CASNPGQLLYGYTF
DNA: TGTGCCAGTAATCCGGGACAGCTCCTCTATGGCTACACCTTC
size: NA
D: TRBD1
J: TRBJ1-2
length: 14
V: TRBV19

CDR3: CASSFWADRISSYEQYF
DNA: TGTGCCAGCAGTTTCTGGGCCGACCGCATAAGCTCCTACGAGCAGTACTTC
size: few
D: NA
J: TRBJ2-7
length: 17
V: TRBV6-5

CDR3: CASSPQGMATEAFF
DNA: TGTGCCAGCTCACCACAGGGAATGGCCACTGAAGCTTTCTTT
size: NA
D: NA
J: TRBJ1-1
length: 14
V: TRBV18

CDR3: CASRPGSNYEQYF
DNA: TGTGCCAGCAGGCCGGGCAGTAACTACGAGCAGTACTTC
size: few
D: NA
J: TRBJ2-7
length: 13
V: TRBV12-3/TRBV12-4

CDR3: CASSATTGTGAYEQYF
DNA: TGTGCCAGCAGTGCTACTACCGGGACAGGGGCCTACGAGCAGTACTTC
size: NA
D: TRBD1
J: TRBJ2-7
length: 16
V: TRBV13

CDR3: CASSPGLAGYNEQFF
DNA: TGTGCCAGCAGCCCGGGACTAGCGGGGTACAATGAGCAGTTCTTC
size: few
D: TRBD2
J: TRBJ2-1
length: 15
V: TRBV12-3/TRBV12-4

CDR3: CASSSSGAGETQYF
DNA: TGTGCCAGCAGCTCCTCAGGGGCGGGAGAGACCCAGTACTTC
size: many
D: NA
J: TRBJ2-5
length: 14
V: TRBV7-3

CDR3: CASSPAGPNYGYTF
DNA: TGCGCCAGCAGCCCCGCGGGGCCGAACTATGGCTACACCTTC
size: few
D: NA
J: TRBJ1-2
length: 14
V: TRBV5-1

CDR3: CASTEGLAGVETQYF
DNA: TGCGCCAGCACGGAGGGACTAGCGGGAGTAGAGACCCAGTACTTC
size: few
D: TRBD2
J: TRBJ2-5
length: 15
V: TRBV5-1